The next 24 T cell receptor beta chains were all read from a single sample in a study of spatial heterogeneity in lung cancer. As to time point: sample taken at primary tumor resection. TCRdb reprocessed the 5' RACE reads via MiXCR and lists one record per CDR3 protein. The sample yields more than 2,500 distinct CDR3 sequences, 6.5% to 10% seen once. Sequencing used normal lung tissue next to the tumor, obtained at surgery. These receptors were collected from a female donor with early-stage non-small cell lung cancer.

Ten or more counts support this clonotype. The chain is built from TRBV6-1 and TRBJ1-4; the D gene is possibly TRBD1 (6 bases). Trimming took 6 bases from V and 5 from J, leaving 19 bases between them. CDR1 and CDR2 from the germline V gene are MNHNS and SASEGT. This CDR3 is 16 amino acids long. The CDR3 DNA reads TGTGCCAGCAGGGAACGAAGGGACACCAGCAATGAAAAACTGTTTTTT. This translates into CASRERRDTSNEKLFF.

This clonotype was detected ten times or more. The chain has TRBV27 and TRBJ2-3; 8 positions match TRBD2. V gave up 7 bases and J gave up 6 bases; unmatched junction bases: 18. Germline V gene lookup returns CDR1 MNHEY and CDR2 SMNVEV (reference sequence). This CDR3 region has 17 residues. The CDR3 loop is CASNQIGGGPSGDTQYF. The CDR3, as DNA: TGTGCCAGCAATCAAATCGGGGGGGGCCCCTCCGGGGATACGCAGTATTTT.

Within the sample, this clonotype is medium-sized. V usage is TRBV7-2 and J usage is TRBJ2-5, with 8 bases aligning to TRBD1. Unmatched junction bases numbered 2, after V lost 3 bases and J lost 2 bases. Germline V gene data show CDR1 as SGHTA and CDR2 as FQGNSA. The CDR3 length is 14 residues. This chain's CDR3 is CASSFRGRQETQYF. The CDR3 DNA sequence: TGTGCCAGCAGCTTCAGGGGGCGGCAAGAGACCCAGTACTTC.

As for this clonotype: This may be a read error, as it is one base from a much larger clone. V and J are TRBV6-6 and TRBJ2-3; TRBD1 is a possible D gene (5 bases). Between the trimmed V and J ends, which lost 8 bases and 6 bases, there was a span of 21 bases. CDR1 is MNHNY, CDR2 SVGAGI, per germline (reference sequence). This CDR3 comprises 15 residues. The CDR3 DNA sequence: TGTGCCAGCGGTATTCAAAGACAGAGTTGGGATACGCAGTATTTT. Translation: CASGIQRQSWDTQYF.

This clonotype rates as medium-sized. V gene TRBV20-1 combines with J gene TRBJ2-2; a weak D match, TRBD2 (5 bases). The V and J ends lost 3 bases and 0 bases respectively, with 14 bases between them. Per germline, CDR1 DFQATT and CDR2 SNEGSKA (reference sequence). The CDR3 consists of 16 residues. CDR3 residues: CSASFSGSANTGELFF. The CDR3, as DNA: TGCAGTGCTAGCTTTTCGGGGTCCGCGAACACCGGGGAGCTGTTTTTT.

Sample share makes this clonotype medium-sized. The J gene is TRBJ1-6, the V gene TRBV28, with D tentatively TRBD1 (6 bases). This CDR3 has 15 residues. Germline CDR1 MDHEN, CDR2 SYDVKM. The V end was cut by 7 bases, the J end by 6 bases, with 16 bases between. The CDR3 spells CASISGGGGNSPLHF. The CDR3 DNA is TGTGCCAGCATCTCTGGTGGGGGCGGTAATTCACCCCTCCACTTT.

This clonotype ranks as medium-sized. The chain has TRBV20-1 and TRBJ2-5; TRBD1 is a possible D gene (5 bases). The CDR3 runs to 9 residues. V was shortened by 5 bases and J by 7 bases, with 5 bases between the two germline ends. The germline gives CDR1 DFQATT, CDR2 SNEGSKA (reference sequence). Here the CDR3 reads CSAQGTQYF. The CDR3 DNA reads TGCAGTGCTCAGGGGACCCAGTACTTC.

Sample share makes this clonotype medium-sized. This chain connects TRBV5-1 to TRBJ1-1, with 7 bases lining up with TRBD1. Trimming removed 5 bases from V and 4 bases from J; junction bases left unmatched: 8. Germline values: CDR1 SGHRS, CDR2 YFSETQ. This CDR3 spans 14 amino acids. This CDR3 is CASRRQGAVTEAFF. CDR3 in DNA: TGCGCCAGCAGACGACAGGGTGCGGTCACTGAAGCTTTCTTT.

The chain couples TRBV7-2 to TRBJ2-3, with D tentatively TRBD1 or TRBD2 (7 bases each). The length of the CDR3 is 16 residues. Trimming shortened V by 5 bases and J by 2 bases, and 17 bases separated the two germline ends. Germline V gives CDR1 SGHTA, CDR2 FQGNSA. Written as DNA, the CDR3 is TGTGCCAGCAGCCTAAGACAGGGAGGGTCCACAGATACGCAGTATTTT. This codes for CASSLRQGGSTDTQYF. Complete variable domain (other parts from reference TRBV7-2 and TRBJ2-3): GAGVSQSPSNKVTEKGKDVELRCDPISGHTALYWYRQSLGQGLEFLIYFQGNSAPDKSGLPSDRFSAERTGGSVSTLTIQRTQQEDSAVYLCASSLRQGGSTDTQYFGPGTRLTVL.

This clonotype is large within its sample. This chain links TRBV2 with TRBJ2-3; no clear D. The germline CDR1 and CDR2 sequences are SNHLY and FYNNEI. Deletions cut 5 bases from V and 3 bases from J, with 12 bases between. The CDR3 extends over 14 amino acids. CDR3 bases: TGTGCCAGCAGTTTGGGCGGTCTTACAGATACGCAGTATTTT. The encoded protein is CASSLGGLTDTQYF.

This clonotype rates as medium-sized. The chain uses TRBV28 and TRBJ2-7; D remains unclear. The germline gives CDR1 MDHEN, CDR2 SYDVKM. The V end lost 9 bases, the J end lost 2 bases, and 14 bases lay between the germline ends. This CDR3 has 13 amino acids. CDR3 residues: CARPTERAYEQYV. CDR3 nucleotide sequence: TGTGCCAGGCCGACGGAACGAGCCTACGAGCAGTACGTC.

In this sample, this clonotype is medium-sized. This chain joins TRBV28 and TRBJ2-1; D uncertain. The CDR3 runs to 14 residues. V was cut by 5 bases and J by 2 bases, with 10 bases left in between. Germline lookup yields CDR1 MDHEN and CDR2 SYDVKM. DNA of the CDR3: TGTGCCAGCAGTACCGTGTCTCCCTACAATGAGCAGTTCTTC. Amino acid sequence: CASSTVSPYNEQFF.

The V call is TRBV12-3 or TRBV12-4, the J call TRBJ1-1; D is unresolved. The ends were cut back, 3 bases at V and 1 base at J, with 9 bases in the middle. The CDR3 is 14 residues long. Here the CDR3 DNA reads TGTGCCAGCAGTTTGTGGGGAGGGAACACTGAAGCTTTCTTT. It codes for CASSLWGGNTEAFF.

The table lists this clonotype with a few counts. The J gene is TRBJ2-5, the V gene TRBV5-1; the D gene could be TRBD1 or TRBD2 (5 bases each). V lost 1 base to trimming and J lost 0 bases, with 7 bases between them. In germline, CDR1 is SGHRS, CDR2 YFSETQ. CDR3 length: 14 amino acids. As DNA, the CDR3 is TGCGCCAGCAGCTTGTTGGGGGACCAAGAGACCCAGTACTTC. The encoded protein is CASSLLGDQETQYF. Complete variable domain (other parts from reference TRBV5-1 and TRBJ2-5): KAGVTQTPRYLIKTRGQQVTLSCSPISGHRSVSWYQQTPGQGLQFLFEYFSETQRNKGNFPGRFSGRQFSNSRSEMNVSTLELGDSALYLCASSLLGDQETQYFGPGTRLLVL.

The chain uses TRBV7-3 and TRBJ2-7; D is perhaps TRBD1 or TRBD2 (5 bases each). V was cut by 1 base and J by 2 bases, with 9 bases left in between. The CDR3 consists of 14 residues. CDR1 and CDR2 from the germline V gene are SGHTA and FQGTGA. The CDR3 DNA is TGTGCCAGCAGCTTAAATCAGGGACCCTACGAGCAGTACTTC. It is translated as CASSLNQGPYEQYF.

Within the sample, this clonotype is medium-sized. The rearrangement links TRBV3-1 to TRBJ2-7; D is unclear. Germline CDR1 reads LGHDT; CDR2 reads YNNKEL (reference sequence). This CDR3 is built from 14 residues. With 4 bases removed from V and 6 bases from J, the gap between germline ends came to 16 bases. The CDR3 nucleotides read TGTGCCAGCAGCCCCCATTCCCCGCCGGGCGAGCAGTACGTC. It codes for CASSPHSPPGEQYV.

Relative to its sample, this clonotype is medium-sized. The V gene is TRBV7-9, the J gene TRBJ2-7; TRBD1 agrees at 8 bases. Per the germline V gene, CDR1 is SEHNR and CDR2 is FQNEAQ (reference sequence). This CDR3 has 13 amino acids. J gave up 5 bases and V 3 bases, and 3 bases lay outside the gene matches. CDR3 bases: TGTGCCAGCAGCTTGACAGGGGTCCACGAGCAGTACGTC. This gives the protein CASSLTGVHEQYV.

By sample fraction, this clonotype is medium-sized. The chain uses TRBV6-6 and TRBJ2-3, with a weak D call TRBD1 (5 bases). Germline V gives CDR1 MNHNY, CDR2 SVGAGI (reference sequence). V was clipped by 7 bases and J by 6 bases, with 5 bases between them. CDR3 length: 10 residues. CDR3 coding DNA: TGTGCCAGCAAGGGGGATACGCAGTATTTT. It codes for CASKGDTQYF.

Relative to its sample, this clonotype is medium-sized (0.01 to 0.1%). V usage is TRBV7-2 and J usage is TRBJ2-2; 10 bases map to TRBD2. The CDR3 length is 15 residues. CDR1 and CDR2 (germline): SGHTA, FQGNSA. V shed 9 bases and J 5 bases; nucleotides not matched to a gene: 9. The CDR3 DNA follows: TGTGCCAGACCTAGCGGGGGATTAAGGACCGGGGAGCTGTTTTTT. Protein: CARPSGGLRTGELFF.

The V and J genes are TRBV7-2 and TRBJ2-3, with 8 bases fitting TRBD2. The ends lost 6 bases at V and 2 bases at J; junction bases unmatched: 4. This CDR3 region has 14 residues. The germline gives CDR1 SGHTA, CDR2 FQGNSA. Here the CDR3 DNA reads TGTGCCAGCAGGGCGGGAGGATACACAGATACGCAGTATTTT. Amino acid sequence: CASRAGGYTDTQYF.

This clonotype has at least ten counts. V usage is TRBV21-1 and J usage is TRBJ1-3. TRBV21-1 is flagged as a pseudogene. The CDR3 spans 14 residues. The CDR3 region has the DNA TGTGCCAGCAGCAAAAAGTTGGCCGGAAACACCATATATTTT. Its protein is CASSKKLAGNTIYF.

CDR3 bases: TGTGCCAGCAGTTCGCCTGACAGAGTTACCTACGAGCAGTACTTC. Protein product: CASSSPDRVTYEQYF. V usage is TRBV6-6 and J usage is TRBJ2-7; perhaps TRBD1 as D (5 bases). The length of the CDR3 is 15 residues. Deletions cut 4 bases from V and 2 bases from J, with 15 bases between. Germline CDR1 MNHNY, CDR2 SVGAGI (reference sequence).

Relative to its sample, this clonotype is medium-sized. J is TRBJ2-2 and V is TRBV27, with TRBD2 as a possible D gene (6 bases). This CDR3 contains 16 residues. V lost 2 bases and J lost 6, with 16 bases in between. CDR1 is MNHEY and CDR2 is SMNVEV in the germline V gene (reference sequence). The CDR3 protein is CASSLIEGGLAGELFF. CDR3 sequence (DNA): TGTGCCAGCAGTTTAATCGAGGGAGGCCTGGCCGGGGAGCTGTTTTTT.

In its sample, this clonotype was seen a few times. The chain employs TRBV28 and TRBJ2-7, with no clear D. This CDR3 has 14 residues. V lost 6 bases and J lost 3, with 15 bases in between. Germline assignment: CDR1 MDHEN and CDR2 SYDVKM. The CDR3 loop is CASSPELDHYEQYV. For the CDR3, the DNA is TGTGCCAGCAGCCCGGAATTGGACCACTACGAGCAGTACGTC.